The next 4 T cell receptor beta chains were all read from a single sample in a study of blood T cells in healthy people across ages (dated by TCRdb to between 2014 and 2017). Library prep was done by 5' RACE. The listed sequencing device is Illumina HiSeq 2500. A second PCR of about 6 to 12 cycles was run with a J-beta primer mix and a sample-barcoded 5' primer. The public reads were reanalyzed by TCRdb: fastp trimming at Q25, MiXCR alignment, in-frame beta chains only. Rows with a matching CDR3 protein are joined into one entry that keeps the most common DNA and genes. This sample gives 700,000 or so distinct CDR3 sequences in total; over 40% of them show up just once. The leading ten clones occupy about 32% of the sample. Sequencing was performed on blood. These receptor sequences come from a man aged 80 or over in good health.

In its sample, this clonotype was seen a few times. V and J are TRBV4-3 and TRBJ2-1; the match to TRBD2 covers 9 bases. V lost 3 bases, J lost 2 bases, and 5 bases stayed unmatched. CDR3 length equals 16 residues. Germline loops: CDR1 LGHNA, CDR2 YSLEER. CDR3 protein: CASSQATSGAYNEQFF. The CDR3 nucleotides read TGCGCCAGCAGCCAGGCGACTAGCGGAGCCTACAATGAGCAGTTCTTC.

V usage is TRBV6-2 or TRBV6-3 and J usage is TRBJ1-1; D gene unclear. With 1 base removed from V and 6 bases from J, the gap between germline ends came to 9 bases. The CDR3 covers 13 residues. Germline CDR1 reads MNHEY; CDR2 reads SVGEGT. CDR3 protein: CASSYFGGPEAFF. The CDR3 coding sequence is TGTGCCAGCAGTTACTTCGGCGGGCCTGAAGCTTTCTTT.

The chain carries TRBV7-6 and TRBJ2-7; D is unresolved. There are 12 residues in the CDR3. The germline V gene encodes CDR1 SGHVS and CDR2 FNYEAQ. The ends were cut back, 2 bases at V and 5 bases at J, with 7 bases in the middle. CDR3 region: CASSLLEDEQYF. CDR3 in DNA: TGTGCCAGCAGCTTACTCGAGGACGAGCAGTACTTC.

This chain joins TRBV6-2 or TRBV6-3 and TRBJ2-5; 13 positions agree with TRBD2. CDR1 is MNHEY and CDR2 is SVGEGT in the germline V gene. The length of the CDR3 is 15 residues. V shed 6 bases and J 5 bases; nucleotides not matched to a gene: 6. CDR3 protein: CASRLAGGPSETQYF. As DNA, the CDR3 is TGTGCCAGCAGACTAGCGGGGGGGCCGTCTGAGACCCAGTACTTC.